These 23 T cell receptor beta chains were sequenced from one sample in a study of T cells in Graves' hyperthyroidism and ophthalmopathy. Amplified TCR beta CDR3 regions derived from RNA transcripts. First-round RT-PCR with HTBI primers amplified the TCR CDR3 region. TCRdb re-called the multiplex PCR reads through MiXCR, storing one row per CDR3 protein. The sample lists 600,000 to 850,000 distinct CDR3 sequences, around 20% occurring once. Sequenced: blood. The receptor set was obtained from a woman aged 50 to 60 with Graves' hyperthyroidism that later progressed to Graves' ophthalmopathy.

This clonotype was picked up a small number of times. One end of the junction does not line up with germline, which may come from a read error. V and J are TRBV30 and TRBJ1-2; D remains unclear. CDR1 is GTSNPN and CDR2 is SVGIG in the germline V gene (reference sequence). The CDR3 length is 15 residues. Here the CDR3 reads CAWSFRENSNYGYAF. The CDR3 DNA reads as TGTGCCTGGAGTTTTCGGGAAAACTCTAACTATGGCTACGCCTTC.

The V gene is TRBV28, the J gene TRBJ1-5; D uncertain. The CDR3 is 12 amino acids. With 1 base removed from V and 6 bases from J, the gap between germline ends came to 4 bases. Germline values: CDR1 MDHEN, CDR2 SYDVKM. CDR3 region: CASSLSPQPQHF. The CDR3 bases are TGTGCCAGCAGTTTATCGCCTCAGCCCCAGCATTTT.

This clonotype was counted at least ten times. V and J are TRBV30 and TRBJ1-1, with 7 positions matching TRBD1. J was trimmed by 5 bases and V by 2 bases; bases with no gene match: 2. CDR1 is GTSNPN and CDR2 is SVGIG in the germline V gene (reference sequence). The CDR3 consists of 12 residues. CDR3 region: CAWSSRGTEAFF. CDR3 bases: TGTGCCTGGAGTTCCAGGGGGACTGAAGCTTTCTTT.

This clonotype was counted many times. The chain recombines TRBV20-1 with TRBJ2-5, with 7 bases that match TRBD1. Germline V gene data show CDR1 as DFQATT and CDR2 as SNEGSKA (reference sequence). The V and J ends lost 1 base and 2 bases, in that order; junction bases with no gene match: 4. CDR3 size: 14 residues. The chain's CDR3 is CSARGDRLQETQYF. Here the CDR3 DNA reads TGCAGTGCTAGAGGGGACAGACTGCAAGAGACCCAGTACTTC.

This clonotype was recorded at least ten times. The rearrangement uses TRBV6-1 and TRBJ1-1; the D is unclear. This CDR3 region has 15 residues. Germline loops: CDR1 MNHNS, CDR2 SASEGT. Trimming removed 5 bases from V and 1 base from J, with 14 bases in between. CDR3: CASSYSVHQNTEAFF. For the CDR3, the DNA is TGTGCCAGCAGTTATTCCGTCCACCAGAACACTGAAGCTTTCTTT.

Ten or more counts support this clonotype. This chain uses TRBV11-3 with TRBJ2-3, with D tentatively TRBD2 (7 bases). Germline V gene data show CDR1 as SGHNT and CDR2 as YENEEA. The length of the CDR3 is 14 residues. Trimming removed 4 bases from V and 1 base from J, with 9 bases in between. The CDR3 region has the DNA TGTGCCAGCAGCTCGCGGGGGCGCACAGATACGCAGTATTTT. This gives the protein CASSSRGRTDTQYF.

This clonotype was recorded many times. The chain links TRBV20-1 to TRBJ2-7; D may be TRBD1 (6 bases). Germline values: CDR1 DFQATT, CDR2 SNEGSKA (reference sequence). The V end lost 3 bases, the J end lost 2 bases, and 8 bases lay between the germline ends. CDR3 length: 12 amino acids. The CDR3 sequence: CSASRQAYEQYF. In nucleotides, the CDR3 is TGCAGTGCTAGTCGACAGGCCTACGAGCAGTACTTC.

This clonotype was seen many times. The chain has TRBV24-1 and TRBJ1-5; 7 bases align to TRBD1. After removal of 9 bases from V and 5 bases from J, the junction contained 6 bases not matched to a gene. The CDR3 has 13 residues. From germline, CDR1 is KGHDR and CDR2 SFDVKD. The DNA for the CDR3 is TGTGCCACCGGCGAGGGGGCCGATCAGCCCCAGCATTTT. Residues: CATGEGADQPQHF.

The chain employs TRBV27 and TRBJ1-3, with D perhaps matching TRBD1 (5 bases). Trimming cost V 2 bases and J 0 bases, with 11 bases left between them. The CDR3 length is 16 residues. The germline V gene encodes CDR1 MNHEY and CDR2 SMNVEV (reference sequence). The CDR3 region is CASSLVGGDSGNTIYF. CDR3 coding DNA: TGTGCCAGCAGTTTAGTGGGGGGAGACTCTGGAAACACCATATATTTT.

Ten or more counts support this clonotype. V and J are TRBV7-8 and TRBJ1-6, with D hard to call. V gave up 2 bases and J gave up 9 bases, with 11 bases separating them. Germline lookup yields CDR1 SGHVS and CDR2 FQNEAQ. This CDR3 region has 14 residues. In DNA form, the CDR3 reads TGTGCCAGCAGCTTAACCCTAGAAGTTTCACCCCTCCACTTT. This gives the protein CASSLTLEVSPLHF.

This clonotype was detected a few times. The J gene is TRBJ1-2, the V gene TRBV12-3 or TRBV12-4, with a possible D match to TRBD1 (5 bases). V was shortened by 2 bases and J by 6 bases, with 16 bases between the two germline ends. The CDR3 spans 15 residues. The DNA of the CDR3 is TGTGCCAGCAGTTTAATGGGGGGATTCGGGAATGGCTACACCTTC. Residues: CASSLMGGFGNGYTF.

The table lists this clonotype with a few counts. V and J are TRBV5-1 and TRBJ1-1; 11 bases line up with TRBD1. Germline CDR1 SGHRS, CDR2 YFSETQ. The CDR3 is made up of 16 amino acids. The junction had 5 bases not matched to a gene; V was cut back by 0 bases and J by 4 bases. CDR3 DNA: TGCGCCAGCAGCTTGGATGGACAGGGGGCAGGCACTGAAGCTTTCTTT. It specifies CASSLDGQGAGTEAFF.

CDR3 bases: TGTGCCAGCGCCCTCACTAGCGGACAAGAGACCCAGTACTTC. As protein: CASALTSGQETQYF. The J gene is TRBJ2-5, the V gene TRBV7-6, with 8 positions matching TRBD2. The junction had 7 bases not matched to a gene; V was cut back by 8 bases and J by 2 bases. Per germline, CDR1 SGHVS and CDR2 FNYEAQ. The CDR3 contains 14 residues.

The table lists this clonotype with many counts. The J gene is TRBJ2-1, the V gene TRBV11-2; 10 nucleotides align to TRBD2. CDR3 length: 17 amino acids. The germline V gene has CDR1 SGHAT and CDR2 FQNNGV. Trimming took 2 bases from V and 4 from J; bases not matched to a gene: 8. The CDR3 sequence: CASSLIFTSGAYNEQFF. CDR3 in DNA: TGTGCCAGCAGCTTAATCTTCACTAGCGGGGCGTACAATGAGCAGTTCTTC. Together with reference TRBV11-2 and TRBJ2-1, the CDR3 gives the full variable domain: EAGVAQSPRYKIIEKRQSVAFWCNPISGHATLYWYQQILGQGPKLLIQFQNNGVVDDSQLPKDRFSAERLKGVDSTLKIQPAKLEDSAVYLCASSLIFTSGAYNEQFFGPGTRLTVL.

This clonotype was seen ten or more times. V gene TRBV5-1 combines with J gene TRBJ1-1; D gene unclear. In germline, CDR1 is SGHRS, CDR2 YFSETQ. CDR3 size: 15 residues. Trimming left V 0 bases short and J 3 bases short, with 12 bases between. CDR3 nucleotide sequence: TGCGCCAGCAGCTTGGTTCTACAGAGTCACACTGAAGCTTTCTTT. It yields the protein CASSLVLQSHTEAFF.

The chain uses TRBV5-5 and TRBJ2-3; 10 bases are a match to TRBD1. Germline V gives CDR1 SGHKS, CDR2 YYEKEE (reference sequence). The CDR3 runs to 16 residues. The ends lost 4 bases at V and 6 bases at J; junction bases unmatched: 11. The DNA of the CDR3 is TGTGCCAGCAGCCCGCTCCGGGACAGGGGATCCGATACGCAGTATTTT. It is translated as CASSPLRDRGSDTQYF.

This clonotype was recorded a few times. The V and J genes are TRBV18 and TRBJ1-2, with D tentatively TRBD1 (5 bases). The V gene's germline CDR1 is KGHSH and CDR2 LQKENI. The length of the CDR3 is 14 residues. The germline V and J ends were trimmed by 4 bases and 4 bases, with 13 bases remaining between them. The CDR3 DNA is TGTGCCAGCTCACTCGATCTAGGGGCCTATGGCTACACCTTC. This encodes CASSLDLGAYGYTF.

This clonotype was recorded a few times. The chain carries TRBV9 and TRBJ2-7; a possible D gene is TRBD2 (6 bases). Trimming took 0 bases from V and 0 from J, leaving 10 bases between them. CDR1 is SGDLS and CDR2 is YYNGEE in the germline V gene. The CDR3 covers 15 residues. The CDR3 bases are TGTGCCAGCAGCGTAGAGGGAGGACTCTCCTACGAGCAGTACTTC. Its translation: CASSVEGGLSYEQYF.

This clonotype was seen more than once but under ten times. The V and J genes are TRBV13 and TRBJ2-1; no clear D gene. The CDR3 consists of 15 residues. V lost 1 base, J lost 4 bases, and 11 bases lay in between. Germline CDR1 reads PRHDT; CDR2 reads FYEKMQ (reference sequence). The CDR3 protein is CASSLVDTTYNEQFF. For the CDR3, the DNA is TGTGCCAGCAGCTTAGTTGACACAACTTACAATGAGCAGTTCTTC. Full variable domain (outside the CDR3, taken from reference TRBV13 and TRBJ2-1): AAGVIQSPRHLIKEKRETATLKCYPIPRHDTVYWYQQGPGQDPQFLISFYEKMQSDKGSIPDRFSAQQFSDYHSELNMSSLELGDSALYFCASSLVDTTYNEQFFGPGTRLTVL.

This clonotype was seen only a few times. An end of the junction differs from the germline gene, which may be a read error. The chain joins TRBV12-3 or TRBV12-4 to TRBJ1-6, with TRBD1 matching over 7 bases. This CDR3 has 16 amino acids. DNA of the CDR3: TGTGCCAGCAGTCTAGCACCGGGACAGAGTAATTCACCCCTCCACTTT. This gives the protein CASSLAPGQSNSPLHF.

The chain has TRBV15 and TRBJ1-3, with TRBD1 matching 7 bases. CDR1 LNHNV and CDR2 YYDKDF come from the germline V gene (reference sequence). The CDR3 consists of 15 residues. With V trimmed by 2 bases and J by 2 bases, 3 bases remained unmatched. The CDR3 sequence: CATSRNRGAGNTIYF. As DNA, the CDR3 is TGTGCCACCAGCAGAAACAGGGGTGCTGGAAACACCATATATTTT.

This clonotype was found a few times. A much larger clonotype is one base distant, so this may be a read error. V usage is TRBV12-3 or TRBV12-4 and J usage is TRBJ1-1; a possible D gene is TRBD1 (6 bases). CDR3 length: 12 residues. The CDR3 sequence is CASSSGVTEACF. The CDR3 nucleotides are TGTGCCAGCAGCTCAGGGGTCACTGAAGCTTGCTTT.

This clonotype was recorded at least ten times. This chain uses TRBV18 with TRBJ2-4; possible D gene TRBD1, 5 bases. Germline CDR1 KGHSH, CDR2 LQKENI. The CDR3 sequence is 15 residues long. The V gene lost 3 bases and the J gene lost 0 bases, with 9 bases spanning the gap. The CDR3 nucleotides read TGTGCCAGCTCACCGTGGGGCTTAGCCAAAAACATTCAGTACTTC. As protein: CASSPWGLAKNIQYF.